What follows are 29 T cell receptor beta chains derived from one specimen sequenced in a study of T cell changes during pregnancy in multiple sclerosis. Here immunoSEQ multiplex PCR was the method, and the copy in TCRdb shows in-frame clones only, minus some. There are 85,000 to 90,000 clones in the sample; roughly 90% occur only once, and around 1.8% lies in the top ten. The source was peripheral blood, collected in the first trimester of pregnancy. These receptors were obtained from a female donor in good health, enrolled as a control in a pregnancy study.

The genes are TRBV29-1 and TRBJ2-7, with 8 bases identical to TRBD1. Germline CDR1 reads SQVTM; CDR2 reads ANQGSEA. The length of the CDR3 is 11 residues. Trimming at V came to 7 bases and at J to 6 bases, leaving 5 bases not matched to a gene. The CDR3 bases are TGCAGCGGAGGGACAGGCGGCGAGCAGTACTTC. Translated, it gives CSGGTGGEQYF.

The chain is built from TRBV5-1 and TRBJ1-1; D call uncertain. The V end was cut by 3 bases, the J end by 4 bases, with 13 bases between. The CDR3 sequence is 14 residues long. The germline V gene encodes CDR1 SGHRS and CDR2 YFSETQ. In DNA, the CDR3 is TGCGCCAGCAGCTCTATTGAGTGGAGCACTGAAGCTTTCTTT. This gives the protein CASSSIEWSTEAFF.

The chain combines TRBV4-3 with TRBJ2-5; D perhaps matches TRBD1 (6 bases). CDR3 length equals 13 residues. In germline, CDR1 is LGHNA, CDR2 YSLEER. Trimming cost V 6 bases and J 2 bases, with 10 bases left between them. The chain's CDR3 is CASSRDIQETQYF. In DNA form, the CDR3 reads TGCGCCAGCAGTCGGGACATACAAGAGACCCAGTACTTC.

The rearrangement uses TRBV4-3 and TRBJ2-2; possible D gene TRBD2, 5 bases. The CDR3 is 13 residues long. Trimming removed 3 bases from V and 6 bases from J, with 8 bases in between. CDR1 is LGHNA, CDR2 YSLEER, per germline. The CDR3, as DNA: TGCGCCAGCAGCCAGGGGAGCGCCGGGGAGCTGTTTTTT. Translating it yields CASSQGSAGELFF.

The chain couples TRBV30 to TRBJ1-6; D uncertain. CDR1 and CDR2 (germline): GTSNPN, SVGIG (reference sequence). V shed 4 bases and J shed 7 bases, with 11 bases lying between them. The CDR3 runs to 13 residues. This CDR3 is CAWKRTENSPLHF. The DNA of the CDR3 is TGTGCCTGGAAGCGGACCGAAAATTCACCCCTCCACTTT.

The chain recombines TRBV15 with TRBJ2-5; D uncertain. The ends were cut back, 6 bases at V and 0 bases at J, with 8 bases in the middle. CDR3 length: 13 residues. Germline CDR1 reads LNHNV; CDR2 reads YYDKDF (reference sequence). As DNA, the CDR3 is TGTGCCACCAGTCCCGCGTACCAAGAGACCCAGTACTTC. This encodes CATSPAYQETQYF.

This clone was picked up one time. The chain has TRBV4-3 and TRBJ2-4, with D possibly being TRBD2 (5 bases). CDR1 and CDR2 from the germline V gene are LGHNA and YSLEER. The CDR3 is 14 amino acids. The V end was cut by 0 bases, the J end by 7 bases, with 10 bases between. CDR3 nucleotides: TGCGCCAGCAGCCAAGATCCGCGGGCGAACATTCAGTACTTC. Translating gives CASSQDPRANIQYF.

The rearrangement uses TRBV27 and TRBJ2-3, with TRBD1 as a possible D gene (5 bases). This CDR3 is built from 15 residues. Trimming removed 6 bases at V and 4 bases at J, with 17 bases between. The germline gives CDR1 MNHEY, CDR2 SMNVEV (reference sequence). The CDR3 nucleotides are TGTGCCAGCAGACAGGAACCAAATAGGGCAGATACGCAGTATTTT. The encoded protein is CASRQEPNRADTQYF.

The chain uses TRBV30 and TRBJ2-7; D call uncertain. From germline, CDR1 is GTSNPN and CDR2 SVGIG (reference sequence). The CDR3 runs 12 residues. V shed 3 bases and J shed 2 bases, with 8 bases lying between them. The CDR3 loop reads CAWSTRAYEQYF. In nucleotides, the CDR3 is TGTGCCTGGAGCACTCGGGCCTACGAGCAGTACTTC.

The chain combines TRBV29-1 with TRBJ2-7; TRBD2 aligns across 7 bases. Germline V lookup: CDR1 SQVTM, CDR2 ANQGSEA. J was trimmed by 0 bases and V by 6 bases; bases with no gene match: 8. CDR3 length: 14 residues. Written as DNA, the CDR3 is TGCAGCGTCCGGGGGGACTACTACTCCTACGAGCAGTACTTC. It translates to CSVRGDYYSYEQYF.

This chain links TRBV7-2 with TRBJ2-3, with TRBD1 identical over 7 bases. Germline V gene data show CDR1 as SGHTA and CDR2 as FQGNSA. The J segment lost 0 bases and the V segment lost 6 bases, leaving 9 bases of the junction unmatched. CDR3 size: 16 residues. The CDR3 spells CASSSRTGLSTDTQYF. The CDR3 DNA reads TGTGCCAGCAGTTCCCGGACAGGCCTCAGCACAGATACGCAGTATTTT.

V is TRBV10-1 and J is TRBJ2-3; 8 bases are a match to TRBD1. The CDR3 runs to 17 residues. CDR1 and CDR2 (germline): WNHNN, SYGVQD (reference sequence). With 0 bases clipped from V and 2 bases from J, the junction kept 7 bases outside the gene matches. The CDR3 DNA sequence: TGCGCCAGCAGTGAGTCGTTGCAGGGGGCAAACACAGATACGCAGTATTTT. It translates to CASSESLQGANTDTQYF.

V gene TRBV5-4 combines with J gene TRBJ2-1, with 9 bases matching TRBD1. Germline values: CDR1 SGHNT, CDR2 YYREEE (reference sequence). This CDR3 has 15 residues. V trimming: 4 bases; J trimming: 2 bases; junction bases outside the gene matches: 4. The CDR3 region has the DNA TGTGCCAGCAGCCCCGGGACAGGGACCTACAATGAGCAGTTCTTC. Its translation: CASSPGTGTYNEQFF.

The V call is TRBV7-2, the J call TRBJ1-2; 10 positions agree with TRBD1. With 7 bases clipped from V and 4 bases from J, the junction kept 9 bases outside the gene matches. Germline V gene sequence: CDR1 SGHTA, CDR2 FQGNSA. The CDR3 totals 15 residues. The chain's CDR3 is CASTASGTGAYGYTF. The CDR3, as DNA: TGTGCCAGCACCGCTTCAGGGACAGGGGCCTATGGCTACACCTTC.

This chain joins TRBV9 and TRBJ2-7; tentative D call: TRBD1 (6 bases). Germline assignment: CDR1 SGDLS and CDR2 YYNGEE. The V gene lost 0 bases and the J gene lost 4 bases, with 14 bases spanning the gap. This CDR3 is 15 amino acids long. CDR3 bases: TGTGCCAGCAGCGTAGAACAGGGCAGTATGTACGAGCAGTACTTC. Its translation is CASSVEQGSMYEQYF.

The rearrangement links TRBV2 to TRBJ1-4; no clear D gene. V lost 4 bases and J lost 6, with 9 bases in between. The CDR3 is 13 amino acids. Germline CDR1 and CDR2: SNHLY and FYNNEI. The CDR3 DNA reads as TGTGCCAGCAGTGTCGGGGTTTATGAAAAACTGTTTTTT. This translates into CASSVGVYEKLFF.

The chain has TRBV18 and TRBJ2-5, with TRBD1 identical over 7 bases. The CDR3 sequence is 15 residues long. V lost 2 bases to trimming and J lost 3 bases; unmatched junction nucleotides: 6. Germline V gene lookup returns CDR1 KGHSH and CDR2 LQKENI. The CDR3 DNA follows: TGTGCCAGCTCACCATCGAGACAGGGAAAAGAGACCCAGTACTTC. Protein product: CASSPSRQGKETQYF.

This chain links TRBV4-1 with TRBJ2-7; the match to TRBD2 covers 8 bases. Unmatched junction bases numbered 6, after V lost 4 bases and J lost 1 base. Germline CDR1 is MGHRA and CDR2 is YSYEKL. The CDR3 consists of 15 residues. Here the CDR3 reads CASSLAGGRSYEQYF. The CDR3 DNA is TGCGCCAGCAGCCTCGCGGGGGGACGGTCCTACGAGCAGTACTTC.

The gene calls are TRBV27 and TRBJ1-2; D possibly corresponds to TRBD1 (6 bases). Germline V gene lookup returns CDR1 MNHEY and CDR2 SMNVEV (reference sequence). This CDR3 has 13 residues. V lost 8 bases, J lost 2 bases, and 12 bases lay in between. As DNA, the CDR3 is TGTGCCAGCCGCGAGGGGGGGAACTATGGCTACACCTTC. It is translated as CASREGGNYGYTF.

V and J are TRBV7-3 and TRBJ2-1, with 8 bases identical to TRBD1. This CDR3 has 14 residues. Trimming cost V 5 bases and J 4 bases; bases outside gene matches: 4. Germline V gene data show CDR1 as SGHTA and CDR2 as FQGTGA. CDR3 loop: CASSTGTGYNEQFF. The CDR3 DNA reads TGTGCCAGCAGCACGGGGACAGGTTACAATGAGCAGTTCTTC.

V gene TRBV28 combines with J gene TRBJ1-5, with 8 bases identical to TRBD1. J was trimmed by 4 bases and V by 2 bases; bases with no gene match: 7. This CDR3 has 16 residues. Germline CDR1 reads MDHEN; CDR2 reads SYDVKM. The CDR3 spells CASSLIWTGPNQPQHF. The DNA of the CDR3 is TGTGCCAGCAGTTTAATCTGGACAGGGCCTAATCAGCCCCAGCATTTT.

CDR3 loop: CAWSLPAGGYNEQFF. As DNA, the CDR3 is TGTGCCTGGAGCCTACCGGCGGGGGGATACAATGAGCAGTTCTTC. This chain uses TRBV30 with TRBJ2-1, with 8 bases matching TRBD2. Germline CDR1 is GTSNPN and CDR2 is SVGIG (reference sequence). The ends lost 3 bases at V and 4 bases at J; junction bases unmatched: 8. This CDR3 region has 15 residues.

This chain links TRBV28 with TRBJ1-1; D may be TRBD1 (5 bases). With 5 bases removed from V and 4 bases from J, the gap between germline ends came to 11 bases. There are 13 residues in the CDR3. Germline V gene data show CDR1 as MDHEN and CDR2 as SYDVKM. The CDR3 DNA reads TGTGCCAGCAGTCTCCTACAGGCCACTGAAGCTTTCTTT. Residues: CASSLLQATEAFF.

This sequence joins TRBV19 and TRBJ1-2, with 11 bases aligning to TRBD1. In germline, CDR1 is LNHDA, CDR2 SQIVND (reference sequence). The CDR3 is made up of 14 amino acids. After removal of 5 bases from V and 4 bases from J, the junction contained 3 bases not matched to a gene. The CDR3, as DNA: TGTGCCAGTAGTGCCGGGACAGGGGGCTATGGCTACACCTTC. Encoded protein: CASSAGTGGYGYTF. The complete variable domain, with remaining parts taken from reference TRBV19 and TRBJ1-2, reads DGGITQSPKYLFRKEGQNVTLSCEQNLNHDAMYWYRQDPGQGLRLIYYSQIVNDFQKGDIAEGYSVSREKKESFPLTVTSAQKNPTAFYLCASSAGTGGYGYTFGSGTRLTVV.

The chain links TRBV11-2 to TRBJ1-4; D remains unclear. This CDR3 is 15 amino acids long. The V gene lost 1 base and the J gene lost 5 bases, with 11 bases spanning the gap. Germline V gene lookup returns CDR1 SGHAT and CDR2 FQNNGV. For the CDR3, the DNA is TGTGCCAGCAGCTTAGGGTTCGCGGGCAATGAAAAACTGTTTTTT. Encoded protein: CASSLGFAGNEKLFF.

This clone was seen just once. The gene calls are TRBV6-1 and TRBJ1-2; D is ambiguous. The CDR3 is 15 amino acids. V was shortened by 5 bases and J by 2 bases, with 15 bases between the two germline ends. Germline-derived CDR1 and CDR2 are MNHNS and SASEGT. In nucleotides, the CDR3 is TGTGCCAGCAGTAACCGACTCCTTGGAAACTATGGCTACACCTTC. Translation: CASSNRLLGNYGYTF.

The rearrangement uses TRBV5-1 and TRBJ2-1; TRBD2 matches at 8 bases. V shed 4 bases and J 0 bases; nucleotides not matched to a gene: 12. CDR1 and CDR2 from the germline V gene are SGHRS and YFSETQ. This CDR3 has 18 amino acids. This CDR3 reads CASSAGGTYYNSYNEQFF. The CDR3 coding sequence is TGCGCCAGCAGCGCGGGGGGCACATACTACAACTCCTACAATGAGCAGTTCTTC.

The chain joins TRBV12-5 to TRBJ1-1; 8 bases map to TRBD1. The CDR3 is 15 amino acids. Germline CDR1 LGHNT, CDR2 FRNRAP. Trimming removed 1 base from V and 7 bases from J; junction bases left unmatched: 8. The CDR3 region has the DNA TGTGCTAGTGGTTTGGGCGGCGGACAGGGTGGTGAAGCTTTCTTT. Protein: CASGLGGGQGGEAFF.

This chain joins TRBV4-1 and TRBJ1-5, with D uncertain. The CDR3 loop spans 16 amino acids. Germline V gene lookup returns CDR1 MGHRA and CDR2 YSYEKL. The V end lost 0 bases, the J end lost 3 bases, and 12 bases lay between the germline ends. The CDR3: CASSQEGTGNNQPQHF. CDR3 nucleotides: TGCGCCAGCAGCCAAGAAGGAACCGGGAACAATCAGCCCCAGCATTTT.